The rows below give T cell receptor beta chains drawn from one sample of a study of cytomegalovirus exposure and HLA in healthy donors. Sequencing used immunoSEQ multiplex PCR; TCRdb keeps in-frame clones, though not all of them. Here the sample spans some 150,000 clones, approximately 79% being singletons. The sample taken for sequencing was PBMCs. The receptors were sampled from a man aged 40-55 years in good health and CMV-seronegative. Each CDR3 is given without its conserved first and last residue. The order of the fields is clone size, V gene, J gene, CDR3 length, CDR3 protein. A row's size may be missing; if present it is once, few, many or a size class.

size: NA
V: TRBV27
J: TRBJ2-5
length: 13
CDR3: ASSSPMEGVETQY

size: NA
V: TRBV7-6
J: TRBJ2-5
length: 13
CDR3: ASSSGTSGQETQY

size: NA
V: TRBV19
J: TRBJ1-1
length: 8
CDR3: ASRGAEAF

size: NA
V: TRBV30
J: TRBJ2-7
length: 11
CDR3: AWSVRGGREQY

size: NA
V: TRBV29-1
J: TRBJ2-1
length: 10
CDR3: SVPDRADEQF

size: NA
V: TRBV6-6
J: TRBJ2-1
length: 13
CDR3: ASSLGLADYNEQF

size: NA
V: TRBV29-1
J: TRBJ1-1
length: 12
CDR3: SVRRETGNTEAF

size: NA
V: TRBV6-5
J: TRBJ1-5
length: 13
CDR3: ASSLRRGDHQPQH

size: NA
V: TRBV5-6
J: TRBJ2-3
length: 16
CDR3: ASSLEAGGKTSTDTQY

size: NA
V: TRBV11-1
J: TRBJ2-7
length: 11
CDR3: ASSLERVSEQY

size: NA
V: TRBV7-2
J: TRBJ2-7
length: 12
CDR3: ASSRGQGFHEQY

size: NA
V: TRBV5-1
J: TRBJ1-5
length: 13
CDR3: ASSLGTGLVQPQH

size: NA
V: TRBV28
J: TRBJ2-3
length: 14
CDR3: ASSPWGLAGADTQY

size: NA
V: TRBV6-5
J: TRBJ1-2
length: 11
CDR3: ASSSRTDYGYT

size: NA
V: TRBV2
J: TRBJ2-5
length: 16
CDR3: ARGTGTSGGEYQETQY

size: NA
V: TRBV14
J: TRBJ2-5
length: 17
CDR3: ASSQRAHGAGGLQETQY

size: few
V: TRBV5-8
J: TRBJ2-7
length: 12
CDR3: ASSLGGTGYEQY

size: NA
V: TRBV30
J: TRBJ1-3
length: 12
CDR3: AWAGADSGNTIY

size: NA
V: TRBV28
J: TRBJ1-5
length: 10
CDR3: ASTDRARPQH

size: NA
V: TRBV19
J: TRBJ2-1
length: 13
CDR3: ASIPDRGSYNEQF

size: NA
V: TRBV27
J: TRBJ1-1
length: 13
CDR3: ASRSSGELNTEAF

size: NA
V: TRBV28
J: TRBJ1-5
length: 14
CDR3: ASSFPFDSLNQPQH

size: NA
V: TRBV5-5
J: TRBJ1-1
length: 12
CDR3: ASSFTTGDTEAF

size: NA
V: TRBV6-1
J: TRBJ2-7
length: 13
CDR3: ASSLGQAYSYEQY

size: NA
V: TRBV28
J: TRBJ2-3
length: 16
CDR3: ASSPTSGALLGGDTQY

size: NA
V: TRBV10-3
J: TRBJ2-5
length: 12
CDR3: AISWTSSQETQY

size: NA
V: TRBV28
J: NA
length: 11
CDR3: ASSFGTAYEQY

size: few
V: TRBV6-5
J: TRBJ2-3
length: 12
CDR3: ASRDSYSRGTQY

size: NA
V: TRBV5-1
J: TRBJ2-2
length: 11
CDR3: ASSRQDNGELF

size: NA
V: TRBV28
J: TRBJ2-1
length: 16
CDR3: ASSLLMPGTGTRNEQF

size: few
V: TRBV30
J: TRBJ2-3
length: 10
CDR3: AWTGVEDTQY

size: NA
V: TRBV5-1
J: TRBJ1-1
length: 12
CDR3: ASSLSSLETEAF

size: NA
V: TRBV7-2
J: TRBJ1-1
length: 15
CDR3: ASSLRSRRGQTTEAF

size: few
V: TRBV7-8
J: TRBJ2-3
length: 15
CDR3: ASSSRWGGEEEDTQY

size: NA
V: TRBV30
J: TRBJ2-2
length: 13
CDR3: AWSALAENTGELF

size: NA
V: TRBV29-1
J: TRBJ2-6
length: 16
CDR3: SVGTGSGGPSGANVLT

size: NA
V: TRBV7-9
J: TRBJ2-7
length: 15
CDR3: ASSLIAGGRGTYEQY

size: NA
V: TRBV28
J: TRBJ2-2
length: 13
CDR3: ASSSSGLNTGELF

size: NA
V: TRBV11-2
J: TRBJ1-6
length: 12
CDR3: ASSPSQGASPLH

size: few
V: TRBV5-1
J: TRBJ1-5
length: 12
CDR3: ASSLAGGNQPQH

size: NA
V: TRBV2
J: TRBJ2-7
length: 11
CDR3: ASETGVSYEQY

size: few
V: TRBV2
J: TRBJ2-3
length: 12
CDR3: ASSDGDRGDTQY

size: NA
V: TRBV6-6
J: TRBJ1-1
length: 13
CDR3: ASIRSRLGSYEAF

size: NA
V: TRBV7-9
J: TRBJ2-3
length: 11
CDR3: ASSFSSADTQY